This entry lists 22 T cell receptor beta chains sequenced from one sample in a study of OX40 agonist ivuxolimab in advanced cancers. The protocol was immunoSEQ multiplex PCR, while the TCRdb copy is restricted to in-frame clones and leaves out a portion. Of tens of thousands of clones in the sample, more than 85% were seen once. The sequencing used CD4+ or CD8+ T cells sorted from blood, collected in a trial of the OX40 agonist ivuxolimab. The receptors shown here come from an adult with an advanced solid tumor such as melanoma, head and neck, liver or kidney cancer.

V usage is TRBV6-5 and J usage is TRBJ1-1, with 7 bases identical to TRBD1. The CDR3 is 13 amino acids. Germline V gives CDR1 MNHEY, CDR2 SVGAGI. Unmatched junction bases numbered 0, after V lost 0 bases and J lost 5 bases. Written as DNA, the CDR3 is TGTGCCAGCAGTTACTCCAGGGGGACTGAAGCTTTCTTT. It yields the protein CASSYSRGTEAFF.

V gene TRBV21-1 combines with J gene TRBJ2-1; the table's TRBD2 call for D was not verified on the DNA. TRBV21-1 has pseudogene status. This CDR3 region has 16 residues. CDR3 in amino acids: CASSNRTSGSENEQFF. CDR3 coding DNA: TGTGCCAGCAGCAACCGCACTAGCGGGAGTGAGAATGAGCAGTTCTTC.

The J gene is TRBJ2-2, the V gene TRBV30; either TRBD1 or TRBD2 may supply D (6 bases each). The germline gives CDR1 GTSNPN, CDR2 SVGIG (reference sequence). This CDR3 contains 16 residues. Trimming cost V 0 bases and J 7 bases, with 18 bases left between them. This CDR3 reads CAWSVQRGAQGGELFF. CDR3 DNA: TGTGCCTGGAGTGTACAGAGGGGGGCGCAGGGCGGGGAGCTGTTTTTT.

This clone showed up just a few times. The chain employs TRBV4-1 and TRBJ1-2; tentative D call: TRBD1 (5 bases). Germline V gene lookup returns CDR1 MGHRA and CDR2 YSYEKL. V was shortened by 7 bases and J by 7 bases, with 19 bases between the two germline ends. The CDR3 totals 14 residues. The CDR3 DNA follows: TGCGCCAGCACCCTGGCCGGGGCGGAACGTGGCTACACCTTC. Its protein product is CASTLAGAERGYTF.

This chain links TRBV2 with TRBJ1-1; maybe TRBD1 (5 bases). This CDR3 region has 14 residues. V was cut by 7 bases and J by 0 bases, with 12 bases left in between. Germline CDR1 reads SNHLY; CDR2 reads FYNNEI. The CDR3 sequence: CASKQGRMNTEAFF. The CDR3 DNA follows: TGTGCCAGCAAGCAGGGCCGGATGAACACTGAAGCTTTCTTT.

This chain uses TRBV27 with TRBJ2-3; D ambiguous. This CDR3 has 14 amino acids. V was shortened by 2 bases and J by 4 bases, with 10 bases between the two germline ends. Looked up from germline, CDR1 is MNHEY and CDR2 is SMNVEV (reference sequence). The CDR3 DNA reads TGTGCCAGCAGTTTACTCGCTTCCGCAGATACGCAGTATTTT. This sequence encodes CASSLLASADTQYF.

This chain links TRBV5-1 with TRBJ2-6; D call uncertain. The germline gives CDR1 SGHRS, CDR2 YFSETQ. Trimming shortened V by 4 bases and J by 4 bases, and 9 bases separated the two germline ends. There are 14 residues in the CDR3. The CDR3 nucleotides read TGCGCCAGCAGCCCCTCGTGGGGGGCCAACGTCCTGACTTTC. Protein product: CASSPSWGANVLTF. Full variable domain (rest looked up from reference TRBV5-1 and TRBJ2-6): KAGVTQTPRYLIKTRGQQVTLSCSPISGHRSVSWYQQTPGQGLQFLFEYFSETQRNKGNFPGRFSGRQFSNSRSEMNVSTLELGDSALYLCASSPSWGANVLTFGAGSRLTVL.

The J gene is TRBJ2-5, the V gene TRBV11-2; tentatively, D is TRBD1 or TRBD2 (5 bases each). The V and J ends lost 5 bases and 4 bases respectively, with 8 bases between them. The CDR3 contains 12 residues. Germline V CDR1 and CDR2: SGHAT, FQNNGV. CDR3 DNA sequence: TGTGCCAGCAGCCCGGGGCCAGAGACCCAGTACTTC. Translation gives CASSPGPETQYF.

The J gene is TRBJ1-1, the V gene TRBV25-1; tentative D call: TRBD1 (6 bases). V lost 9 bases to trimming and J lost 11 bases, with 22 bases between them. The length of the CDR3 is 13 residues. In germline, CDR1 is MGHDK, CDR2 SYGVNS. The DNA for the CDR3 is TGTGCCAGTATCGGGGGGACACTGCTCGTGGCTTTCTTT. Residues: CASIGGTLLVAFF.

The V call is TRBV6-1, the J call TRBJ2-7; D is unclear. In germline, CDR1 is MNHNS, CDR2 SASEGT. The CDR3 extends over 14 amino acids. Trimming removed 7 bases from V and 1 base from J, with 14 bases in between. As DNA, the CDR3 is TGTGCCAGCACCCCCGCAGGAACATCCTACGAGCAGTACTTC. Its protein product is CASTPAGTSYEQYF.

The chain uses TRBV6-5 and TRBJ2-7, with D possibly being TRBD2 (5 bases). Germline-derived CDR1 and CDR2 are MNHEY and SVGAGI. With 6 bases removed from V and 5 bases from J, the gap between germline ends came to 14 bases. The CDR3 runs 13 residues. The CDR3 DNA reads TGTGCCAGCAGACCGCCGGGGAACCACGAGCAGTACTTC. This gives the protein CASRPPGNHEQYF.

This clone was seen more than once but under ten times. The chain uses TRBV20-1 and TRBJ1-5; D remains unclear. Germline values: CDR1 DFQATT, CDR2 SNEGSKA (reference sequence). Trimming shortened V by 5 bases and J by 4 bases, and 3 bases separated the two germline ends. This CDR3 is built from 10 residues. The CDR3 nucleotides are TGCAGTGCTGGTAATCAGCCCCAGCATTTT. Translating gives CSAGNQPQHF.

The chain combines TRBV9 with TRBJ2-1; 9 positions agree with TRBD2. V lost 1 base and J lost 4; bases outside the gene matches: 3. CDR1 is SGDLS and CDR2 is YYNGEE in the germline V gene. The CDR3 runs 15 residues. The CDR3 loop is CASSVTSGFYNEQFF. CDR3 DNA sequence: TGTGCCAGCAGCGTAACTAGCGGGTTTTACAATGAGCAGTTCTTC.

The chain carries TRBV7-2 and TRBJ1-3; D unclear. The ends were cut back, 0 bases at V and 4 bases at J, with 13 bases in the middle. The CDR3 is made up of 16 amino acids. Germline V lookup: CDR1 SGHTA, CDR2 FQGNSA. The DNA for the CDR3 is TGTGCCAGCAGCTTAGCTTGGTCGCGTGCAGGAAACACCATATATTTT. It encodes CASSLAWSRAGNTIYF.

The CDR3 sequence: CASRPTSGMGNEQFF. The CDR3 DNA follows: TGTGCCAGCAGGCCGACTAGCGGGATGGGGAATGAGCAGTTCTTC. The chain uses TRBV5-4 and TRBJ2-1; 11 positions match TRBD2. Per germline, CDR1 SGHNT and CDR2 YYREEE (reference sequence). J lost 7 bases, V lost 5 bases, and 8 bases had no gene match. The CDR3 covers 15 residues. Supplemented by reference TRBV5-4 and TRBJ2-1, the full variable domain reads ETGVTQSPTHLIKTRGQQVTLRCSSQSGHNTVSWYQQALGQGPQFIFQYYREEENGRGNFPPRFSGLQFPNYSSELNVNALELDDSALYLCASRPTSGMGNEQFFGPGTRLTVL.

V usage is TRBV28 and J usage is TRBJ1-3; no reliable D call. Germline values: CDR1 MDHEN, CDR2 SYDVKM. The CDR3 has 14 amino acids. Trimming took 6 bases from V and 0 from J, leaving 9 bases between them. The DNA of the CDR3 is TGTGCCAGCAGGACGGGTAACTCTGGAAACACCATATATTTT. This codes for CASRTGNSGNTIYF.

The chain couples TRBV30 to TRBJ1-5; unclear D gene. The germline CDR1 and CDR2 sequences are GTSNPN and SVGIG (reference sequence). The V end lost 3 bases, the J end lost 7 bases, and 13 bases lay between the germline ends. The CDR3 spans 13 residues. CDR3 sequence reads: CAWRAVAGQPQHF. CDR3 DNA sequence: TGTGCCTGGAGGGCCGTGGCCGGCCAGCCCCAGCATTTT.

This rearrangement joins TRBV27 to TRBJ1-5, with TRBD1 matching over 10 bases. V shed 4 bases and J 4 bases; nucleotides not matched to a gene: 4. The germline CDR1 and CDR2 sequences are MNHEY and SMNVEV (reference sequence). CDR3 length: 15 amino acids. CDR3 DNA sequence: TGTGCCAGCAGTTCCGGGACAGGGGCGAATCAGCCCCAGCATTTT. Translation: CASSSGTGANQPQHF.

J is TRBJ2-2 and V is TRBV7-2; 11 bases map to TRBD2. The CDR3 is made up of 16 amino acids. Germline CDR1 is SGHTA and CDR2 is FQGNSA. Trimming at V came to 6 bases and at J to 0 bases, leaving 3 bases not matched to a gene. The CDR3 here is CASRRGLAANTGELFF. The CDR3 region has the DNA TGTGCCAGCAGGAGGGGACTAGCGGCGAACACCGGGGAGCTGTTTTTT.

This rearrangement joins TRBV9 to TRBJ2-5; D unresolved. Germline-derived CDR1 and CDR2 are SGDLS and YYNGEE. V was trimmed by 4 bases and J by 7 bases, leaving 11 bases between them. This CDR3 has 12 amino acids. As DNA, the CDR3 is TGTGCCAGCAGCACTTCTTACGGGACCCAGTACTTC. This gives the protein CASSTSYGTQYF.

The table lists this clone with a count of one. The gene calls are TRBV23-1 and TRBJ1-5, with 8 bases that match TRBD1. Being an ORF, TRBV23-1 has a function that is uncertain. Unmatched junction bases numbered 17, after V lost 3 bases and J lost 1 base. CDR3 size: 20 residues. This CDR3 reads CASSHSDPTGQVRSNQPQHF. The CDR3 DNA is TGCGCCAGCAGTCATTCAGACCCAACGGGACAGGTGAGGAGCAATCAGCCCCAGCATTTT.

V is TRBV5-6 and J is TRBJ2-4; D tentatively fits TRBD1 or TRBD2 (5 bases each). Trimming took off 3 bases at V and 5 bases at J, with 12 bases between the two ends. The CDR3 has 14 amino acids. CDR1 and CDR2 from the germline V gene are SGHDT and YYEEEE. CDR3 nucleotide sequence: TGTGCCAGCAGCTCCGGGACCATCGAAAACATTCAGTACTTC. Its protein is CASSSGTIENIQYF.